The sequence of this T cell receptor (beta chain) was determined in a study of T cell changes during pregnancy in multiple sclerosis. Here immunoSEQ multiplex PCR was the method, and the copy in TCRdb shows in-frame clones only, minus some. The sample comprises some 95,000 clones, about 92% of which are singletons, and over 2% rests with the top ten. Between the trimmed V and J ends, which lost 7 bases and 6 bases, there was a span of 24 bases. Germline loops: CDR1 SQVTM, CDR2 ANQGSEA. The CDR3 has 15 amino acids. The V call is TRBV29-1, the J call TRBJ1-2; D gene ambiguous. This TCR came from a female donor with multiple sclerosis, enrolled in a pregnancy study. The specimen was peripheral blood, collected in the first trimester of pregnancy. CDR3 amino acids: CSATPPSEPRNGYTF. CDR3 bases: TGCAGCGCCACGCCACCATCGGAGCCCCGGAATGGCTACACCTTC.